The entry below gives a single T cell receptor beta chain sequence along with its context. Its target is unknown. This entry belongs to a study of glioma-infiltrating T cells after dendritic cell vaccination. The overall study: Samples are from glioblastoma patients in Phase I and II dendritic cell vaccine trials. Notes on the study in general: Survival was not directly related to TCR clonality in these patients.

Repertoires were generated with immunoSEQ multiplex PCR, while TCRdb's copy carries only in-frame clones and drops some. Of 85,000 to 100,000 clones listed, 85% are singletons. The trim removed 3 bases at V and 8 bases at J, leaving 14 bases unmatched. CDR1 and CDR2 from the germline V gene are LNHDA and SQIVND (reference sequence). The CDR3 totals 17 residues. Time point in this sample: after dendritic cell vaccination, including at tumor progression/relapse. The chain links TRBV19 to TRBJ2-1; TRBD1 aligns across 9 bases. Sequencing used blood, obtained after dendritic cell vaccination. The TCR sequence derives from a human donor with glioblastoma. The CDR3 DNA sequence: TGTGCCAGTAGTATCGTAACAGGGGGCACCCCTGGGTATGAGCAGTTCTTC. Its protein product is CASSIVTGGTPGYEQFF.